This paragraph reports one T cell receptor beta chain. One junction end disagrees with the germline gene, perhaps due to a read error. The CDR3 has 14 residues. Germline CDR1 and CDR2: SNHLY and FYNNEI. This entry comes from a study of blood T cell repertoires in COVID-19. At the level of the study: From the United States, Italy and Spain came samples of acute and convalescent COVID-19. The cDNA or gDNA used as material had been derived from T cells, B-cell-depleted T cells, or PBMCs.

Assay: immunoSEQ multiplex PCR; the TCRdb copy retains only in-frame clones and omits some. The sample yields 70,000 or so clones, just over 85% seen once. This receptor was identified in a man in his 70s with active or convalescent COVID-19. Sequencing was done on a sample of peripheral blood. The chain uses TRBV2 and TRBJ1-4, with D tentatively TRBD1 (6 bases). CDR3 region: CASIRGGADEKLFF. The CDR3 nucleotides read TGCGCCAGCATCCGGGGGGGGGCAGATGAAAAACTGTTTTTT.